The rows below give T cell receptor beta chains drawn from one sample of a study of neoadjuvant nivolumab and ipilimumab in lung cancer. Assay used: immunoSEQ multiplex PCR; TCRdb lists only in-frame clones, some missing. The sample comprises some 10,000 clones, 77% of which are singletons, and roughly 3.4% rests with the top ten. The input for sequencing was tumor tissue, taken after neoadjuvant nivolumab, alone or with ipilimumab, at or shortly before surgery. These receptors were obtained from an adult with non-small cell lung cancer. The CDR3 runs from the conserved cysteine through the conserved F or W. D genes are given only for firm matches. Expanded clones are given a class, and other clones once, few, many or no size at all.

CDR3	DNA	J	size	D	V
CSVTRTSGSRGEQYF	TGCAGCGTTACTCGGACTAGCGGGAGCAGGGGCGAGCAGTACTTC	TRBJ2-7	once	TRBD2	TRBV29-1
CASSYSGTSGSYEQYF	TGTGCCAGCAGTTACTCAGGGACTAGCGGGAGCTACGAGCAGTACTTC	TRBJ2-7	few	TRBD2	TRBV6-5
CASSQDILVSYDDTQYF	TGCGCCAGCAGCCAAGATATACTAGTTTCGTACGATGATACGCAGTATTTT	TRBJ2-3	NA	NA	TRBV4-1
CAWSMGRTEAFF	TGTGCCTGGAGCATGGGACGGACTGAAGCTTTCTTT	TRBJ1-1	few	NA	TRBV30
CASSLGGIGGPNNEQFF	TGTGCCAGCAGCTTAGGGGGTATTGGCGGGCCTAACAATGAGCAGTTCTTC	TRBJ2-1	NA	NA	TRBV11-3
CASSPQADSSYEQYF	TGTGCCAGCAGCCCCCAGGCGGACAGCTCCTACGAGCAGTACTTC	TRBJ2-7	once	NA	TRBV7-6
CASSEAQWARGGYGYTF	TGTGCCAGCAGTGAAGCGCAATGGGCCCGCGGGGGCTATGGCTACACCTTC	TRBJ1-2	NA	NA	TRBV2
CASSLGLNTEAFF	TGTGCCAGCAGCTTGGGACTGAACACTGAAGCTTTCTTT	TRBJ1-1	NA	NA	TRBV11-2
CASSQATGIGSEKLFF	TGCGCCAGCAGCCAAGCCACCGGGATAGGGTCCGAAAAACTGTTTTTT	TRBJ1-4	few	NA	TRBV4-3
CASSLASGGGYTF	TGTGCCAGCAGTCTAGCGTCGGGGGGAGGCTACACCTTC	TRBJ1-2	NA	NA	TRBV7-2
CASSLGIRNQPQHF	TGTGCCAGCAGCCTGGGGATAAGGAATCAGCCCCAGCATTTT	TRBJ1-5	once	NA	TRBV5-6
CASSLKDYGYTF	TGTGCCAGCAGCTTGAAGGACTATGGCTACACCTTC	TRBJ1-2	NA	NA	TRBV5-8
CAISHPGLTYEQYF	TGTGCCATCAGTCACCCGGGACTTACTTACGAGCAGTACTTC	TRBJ2-7	NA	NA	TRBV10-3
CASSFRGLPSTDTQYF	TGTGCCAGCAGTTTTCGAGGACTACCTAGCACAGATACGCAGTATTTT	TRBJ2-3	NA	NA	TRBV28
CAWIPLGGAMNTEAFF	TGTGCCTGGATCCCCCTGGGGGGGGCGATGAATACTGAAGCTTTCTTT	TRBJ1-1	NA	NA	TRBV30
CSVAKTTEWPVYGYTF	TGCAGCGTCGCTAAAACGACAGAGTGGCCCGTCTATGGCTACACCTTC	TRBJ1-2	NA	NA	TRBV29-1
CASGKEGDRQETQYF	TGTGCCAGCGGGAAAGAGGGGGATCGGCAAGAGACCCAGTACTTC	TRBJ2-5	NA	NA	TRBV11-2
CASSKRGQGGDEKLFF	TGTGCCAGCAGCAAACGTGGGCAGGGAGGGGATGAAAAACTGTTTTTT	TRBJ1-4	NA	NA	TRBV21-1
CASSRMPGETATNEKLFF	TGTGCCAGCAGCAGAATGCCAGGCGAGACTGCAACTAATGAAAAACTGTTTTTT	TRBJ1-4	NA	NA	TRBV7-9
CASSLDWSDDYGYTF	TGTGCCAGCAGCTTAGACTGGTCCGACGACTATGGCTACACCTTC	TRBJ1-2	NA	NA	TRBV7-9
CASSVQLAGVWLSYEQYF	TGTGCCAGCAGTGTACAACTAGCGGGAGTTTGGTTGTCCTACGAGCAGTACTTC	TRBJ2-7	NA	TRBD2	TRBV2
CASKVGGVYNEQFF	TGTGCCAGTAAGGTGGGCGGGGTCTACAATGAGCAGTTCTTC	TRBJ2-1	few	NA	TRBV19
CASSPGPQETQYF	TGTGCCAGCTCACCGGGACCCCAAGAGACCCAGTACTTC	TRBJ2-5	few	NA	TRBV18
CASSPGLGGETQYF	TGTGCCAGCTCACCCGGACTAGGGGGGGAGACCCAGTACTTC	TRBJ2-5	few	NA	TRBV18
CASSQEFGTVYVTQYF	TGCGCCAGCAGCCAAGAGTTTGGGACAGTTTATGTTACGCAGTATTTT	TRBJ2-3	few	TRBD1	TRBV4-3
CASKQGVNYGYTF	TGTGCCAGCAAACAGGGGGTTAACTATGGCTACACCTTC	TRBJ1-2	once	TRBD1	TRBV28
CAIFVRDSNQPQHF	TGTGCCATCTTCGTCAGAGATAGCAATCAGCCCCAGCATTTT	TRBJ1-5	NA	NA	TRBV10-3
CASSFGAGYGYTF	TGCGCCAGCAGCTTTGGGGCGGGCTATGGCTACACCTTC	TRBJ1-2	NA	NA	TRBV5-1
CASSYYTYRVGTEAFF	TGTGCCAGCAGTTACTACACCTACAGGGTAGGGACTGAAGCTTTCTTT	TRBJ1-1	few	NA	TRBV6-5
CASSLAAISSYEQYF	TGTGCCAGCAGCTTAGCGGCCATTAGCTCCTACGAGCAGTACTTC	TRBJ2-7	NA	NA	TRBV7-2
CASSTGQQNTGELFF	TGCGCCAGCAGCACGGGACAGCAGAACACCGGGGAGCTGTTTTTT	TRBJ2-2	once	TRBD1	TRBV5-1
CASRLGTTDTQYF	TGTGCCAGCAGACTAGGAACCACAGATACGCAGTATTTT	TRBJ2-3	NA	NA	TRBV28
CASSPRGPNTGELFF	TGCGCCAGCAGCCCCAGGGGGCCGAACACCGGGGAGCTGTTTTTT	TRBJ2-2	few	TRBD1	TRBV5-1
CAIQGTVGHTGELFF	TGTGCCATACAGGGGACGGTAGGACACACCGGGGAGCTGTTTTTT	TRBJ2-2	few	TRBD1	TRBV10-3
CAWSKANSGNTIYF	TGTGCCTGGAGTAAGGCTAACTCTGGAAACACCATATATTTT	TRBJ1-3	NA	NA	TRBV30
CASSYNRGYEQFF	TGTGCCAGCAGTTACAACAGGGGTTATGAGCAGTTCTTC	TRBJ2-1	NA	TRBD1	TRBV6-5
CSVPGKGYEQYF	TGCAGCGTCCCGGGGAAGGGGTACGAGCAGTACTTC	TRBJ2-7	NA	NA	TRBV29-1
CASSLDSVNNQPQHF	TGTGCCAGCAGCTTAGATTCCGTAAATAATCAGCCCCAGCATTTT	TRBJ1-5	NA	NA	TRBV11-2
CASSLGREGTDTQYF	TGTGCCAGCAGCTTAGGGCGGGAGGGCACAGATACGCAGTATTTT	TRBJ2-3	NA	TRBD2	TRBV7-7
CASSSLSGSGRVDEQFF	TGTGCCAGCAGCTCCCTTTCGGGGAGCGGGAGAGTTGATGAGCAGTTCTTC	TRBJ2-1	NA	TRBD2	TRBV7-9